This TCR beta chain is drawn from a study of Graves' ophthalmopathy and Graves' hyperthyroidism. This CDR3 region has 15 residues. Germline V CDR1 and CDR2: MGHRA, YSYEKL. V trimming: 0 bases; J trimming: 6 bases; junction bases outside the gene matches: 3. This clonotype was observed at least ten times. TCR beta CDR3 regions were amplified from RNA transcripts. In the first round, RT-PCR was carried out with HTBI primers, and a multiplex PCR formed the second round. TCRdb re-analysed the multiplex PCR reads in MiXCR, keeping a single row per CDR3 protein. The sample shows about 420,000 distinct CDR3 sequences, around 21% of them seen only once. Exclusion covered patients with other autoimmune diseases or uncontrolled infections (as well as pregnancy or lactation).

Sequences were obtained from peripheral blood. The rearrangement uses TRBV4-1 and TRBJ2-2; 8 nucleotides line up with TRBD2. The TCR comes from a woman aged 18-29 years with stable Graves' hyperthyroidism. In nucleotides, the CDR3 is TGCGCCAGCAGCCAAGAAGGGACTAGTGCCGGGGAGCTGTTTTTT. It specifies CASSQEGTSAGELFF.